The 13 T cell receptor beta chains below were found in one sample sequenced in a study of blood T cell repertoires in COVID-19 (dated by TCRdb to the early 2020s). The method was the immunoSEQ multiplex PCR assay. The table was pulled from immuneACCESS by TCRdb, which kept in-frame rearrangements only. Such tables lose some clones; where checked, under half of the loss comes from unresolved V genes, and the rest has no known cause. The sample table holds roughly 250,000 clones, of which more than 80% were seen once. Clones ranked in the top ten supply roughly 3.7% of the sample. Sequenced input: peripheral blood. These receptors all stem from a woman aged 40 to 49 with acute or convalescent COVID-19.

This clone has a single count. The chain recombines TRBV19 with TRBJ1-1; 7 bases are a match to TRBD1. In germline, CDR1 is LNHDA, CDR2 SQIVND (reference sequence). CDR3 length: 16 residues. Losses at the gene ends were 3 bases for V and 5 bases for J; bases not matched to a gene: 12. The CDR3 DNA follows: TGTGCCAGTAGTATTCCGGGAACAGGGGCAAGGACTGAAGCTTTCTTT. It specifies CASSIPGTGARTEAFF.

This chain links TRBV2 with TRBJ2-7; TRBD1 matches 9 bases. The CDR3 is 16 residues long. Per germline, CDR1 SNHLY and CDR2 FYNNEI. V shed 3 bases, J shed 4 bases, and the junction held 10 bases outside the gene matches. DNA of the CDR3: TGTGCCAGCAGTGAGGGGGACAGGGTAGGTGAGTACGAGCAGTACGTC. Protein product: CASSEGDRVGEYEQYV.

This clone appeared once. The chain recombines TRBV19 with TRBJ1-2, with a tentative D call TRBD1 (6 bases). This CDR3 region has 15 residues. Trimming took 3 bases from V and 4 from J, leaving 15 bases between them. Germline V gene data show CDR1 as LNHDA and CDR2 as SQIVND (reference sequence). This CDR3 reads CASSIVAGEGYGYTF. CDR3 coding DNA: TGTGCCAGTAGTATCGTAGCAGGGGAAGGCTATGGCTACACCTTC.

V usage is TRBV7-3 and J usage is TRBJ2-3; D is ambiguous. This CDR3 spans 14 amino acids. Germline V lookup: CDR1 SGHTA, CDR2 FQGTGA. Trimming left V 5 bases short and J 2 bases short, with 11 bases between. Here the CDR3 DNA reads TGTGCCAGCAGCCCTCCCGGGTCCACAGATACGCAGTATTTT. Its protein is CASSPPGSTDTQYF.

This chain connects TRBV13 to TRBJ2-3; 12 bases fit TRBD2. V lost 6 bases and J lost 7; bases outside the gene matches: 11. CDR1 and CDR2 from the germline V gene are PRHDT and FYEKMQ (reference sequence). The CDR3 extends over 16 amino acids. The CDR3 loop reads CASSGASGGAWYTQYF. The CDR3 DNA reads TGTGCCAGCAGTGGTGCTAGCGGGGGGGCTTGGTATACGCAGTATTTT.

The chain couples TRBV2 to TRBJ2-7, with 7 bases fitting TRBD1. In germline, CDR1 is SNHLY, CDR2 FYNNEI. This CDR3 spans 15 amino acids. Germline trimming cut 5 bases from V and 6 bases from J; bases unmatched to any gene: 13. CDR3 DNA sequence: TGTGCCAGCAGTTCCACAGGGGAAGGGGCCCCCGAGCAGTACGTC. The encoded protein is CASSSTGEGAPEQYV.

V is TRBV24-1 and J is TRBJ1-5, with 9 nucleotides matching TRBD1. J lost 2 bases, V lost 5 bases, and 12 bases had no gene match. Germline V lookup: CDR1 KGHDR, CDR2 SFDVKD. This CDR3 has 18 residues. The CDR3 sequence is CATSGPGQGRFGNQPQHF. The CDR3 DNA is TGTGCCACCAGTGGTCCGGGACAGGGAAGATTTGGCAATCAGCCCCAGCATTTT.

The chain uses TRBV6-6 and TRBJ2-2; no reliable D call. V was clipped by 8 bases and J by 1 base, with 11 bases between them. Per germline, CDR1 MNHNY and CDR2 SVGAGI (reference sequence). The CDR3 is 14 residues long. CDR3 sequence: CASCSQQNTGELFF. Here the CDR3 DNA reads TGTGCCAGCTGTAGCCAGCAGAACACCGGGGAGCTGTTTTTT.

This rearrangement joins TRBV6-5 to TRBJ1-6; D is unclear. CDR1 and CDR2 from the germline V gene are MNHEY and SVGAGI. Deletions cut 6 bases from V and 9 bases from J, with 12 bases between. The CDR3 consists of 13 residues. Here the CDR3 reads CASSQTTPSPLHF. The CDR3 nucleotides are TGTGCCAGCAGCCAGACAACACCTTCACCCCTCCACTTT.

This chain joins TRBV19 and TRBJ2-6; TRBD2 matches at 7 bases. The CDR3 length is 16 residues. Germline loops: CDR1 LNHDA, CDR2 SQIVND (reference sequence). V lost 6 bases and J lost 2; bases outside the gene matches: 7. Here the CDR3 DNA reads TGTGCCAGTAGCCTAGTGGGGGGGGCTGGGGCCAACGTCCTGACTTTC. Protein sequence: CASSLVGGAGANVLTF.

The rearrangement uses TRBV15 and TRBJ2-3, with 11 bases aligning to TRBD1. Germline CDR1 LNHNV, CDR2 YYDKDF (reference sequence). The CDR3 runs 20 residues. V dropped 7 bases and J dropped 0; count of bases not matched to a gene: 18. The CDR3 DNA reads TGTGCCACCAAACCACCATGGTTGGACAGGGGGCTGCAAAGCACAGATACGCAGTATTTT. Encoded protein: CATKPPWLDRGLQSTDTQYF.

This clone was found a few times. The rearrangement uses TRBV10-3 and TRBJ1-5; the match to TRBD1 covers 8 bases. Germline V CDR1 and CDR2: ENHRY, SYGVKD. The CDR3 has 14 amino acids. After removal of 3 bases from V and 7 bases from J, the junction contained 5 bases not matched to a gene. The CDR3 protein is CAISETGGNQPQHF. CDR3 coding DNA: TGTGCCATCAGTGAAACAGGGGGGAACCAGCCCCAGCATTTT.

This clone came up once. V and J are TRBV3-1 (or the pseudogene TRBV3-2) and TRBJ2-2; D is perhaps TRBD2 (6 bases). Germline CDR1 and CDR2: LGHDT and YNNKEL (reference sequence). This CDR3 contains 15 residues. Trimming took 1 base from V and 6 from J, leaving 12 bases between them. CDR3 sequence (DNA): TGTGCCAGCAGCCAAGGGGTTAGCGGTCCCGGGGAGCTGTTTTTT. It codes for CASSQGVSGPGELFF.